The 8 T cell receptor beta chains given below trace back to one sample, sequenced in a study of brain T cells in children with intractable seizures (dated by TCRdb to the early 2020s). This specimen's time point label, interpreted: resected brain tissue, or blood drawn just prior to surgery. Library method: the immunoSEQ multiplex PCR assay. Sourced from immuneACCESS, this table was stored by TCRdb with only in-frame sequences that have V and J called. A share of the clones is absent; for the studies checked, an unresolved V gene accounts for under half, and the remainder has no known explanation. The sample table records about 110,000 clones; 90% to 95% of these occur just once. More than 3% of the sample is in the top ten clones. The material was peripheral blood, obtained at surgery. All receptors derive from a boy under two years old with hemimegalencephaly and intractable seizures.

The chain employs TRBV18 and TRBJ2-1, with D perhaps TRBD1 or TRBD2 (6 bases each). Germline CDR1 and CDR2: KGHSH and LQKENI. Trimming removed 3 bases from V and 7 bases from J, with 10 bases in between. This CDR3 region has 13 residues. CDR3 sequence (DNA): TGTGCCAGCTCACCTACGGGGGCTAATGAGCAGTTCTTC. Its translation: CASSPTGANEQFF.

CDR3 bases: TGTGCCAGCAGCTTATATGGGCTAGCGGGAGGGCAACCATACGAGCAGTACTTC. It specifies CASSLYGLAGGQPYEQYF. J is TRBJ2-7 and V is TRBV7-3; 12 nucleotides line up with TRBD2. With V trimmed by 2 bases and J by 4 bases, 12 bases remained unmatched. From germline, CDR1 is SGHTA and CDR2 FQGTGA. The CDR3 runs 18 residues.

V is TRBV5-1 and J is TRBJ2-2; 7 nucleotides line up with TRBD1. J gave up 4 bases and V 4 bases, and 13 bases lay outside the gene matches. Germline CDR1 SGHRS, CDR2 YFSETQ. This CDR3 is 17 amino acids long. DNA for the CDR3: TGCGCCAGCAGCCCAAGACCCGGGACAGAGTTCACCGGGGAGCTGTTTTTT. It translates to CASSPRPGTEFTGELFF.

The CDR3 DNA follows: TGTGCCAGTATCCCAGGGACAGGGGCACATGAGCAGTTCTTC. It encodes CASIPGTGAHEQFF. This rearrangement joins TRBV19 to TRBJ2-1, with 10 bases that match TRBD1. Germline CDR1 and CDR2: LNHDA and SQIVND (reference sequence). The CDR3 spans 14 residues. J gave up 8 bases and V 7 bases, and 8 bases lay outside the gene matches.

The chain recombines TRBV5-1 with TRBJ1-6; 8 nucleotides line up with TRBD1. The CDR3 runs 15 residues. The ends lost 5 bases at V and 3 bases at J; junction bases unmatched: 4. CDR1 SGHRS and CDR2 YFSETQ come from the germline V gene. DNA for the CDR3: TGCGCCAGCAGTTTCGGACAGGGCTATAATTCACCCCTCCACTTT. Its translation is CASSFGQGYNSPLHF.

In its sample, this clone was seen once. V gene TRBV7-9 combines with J gene TRBJ1-2, with no clear D. Trimming stripped 4 bases from V and 2 bases from J, with 8 bases between. The CDR3 runs to 13 residues. Per the germline V gene, CDR1 is SEHNR and CDR2 is FQNEAQ (reference sequence). CDR3 DNA sequence: TGTGCCAGCAGCTATCTGCCCAACTATGGCTACACCTTC. Translated: CASSYLPNYGYTF.

The chain has TRBV9 and TRBJ2-1, with 7 bases fitting TRBD2. The CDR3 totals 16 residues. Germline CDR1 and CDR2: SGDLS and YYNGEE. Trimming at V came to 6 bases and at J to 7 bases, leaving 16 bases not matched to a gene. In DNA form, the CDR3 reads TGTGCCAGCACCCCCTGGGGCGGGAGAGGTTTGAATGAGCAGTTCTTC. Residues: CASTPWGGRGLNEQFF.

The gene calls are TRBV19 and TRBJ2-1, with D uncertain. With 2 bases removed from V and 8 bases from J, the gap between germline ends came to 16 bases. Germline V gives CDR1 LNHDA, CDR2 SQIVND (reference sequence). This CDR3 spans 15 amino acids. The CDR3 region has the DNA TGTGCCAGTAGTATAAAAGCCCCCCGGTTGGATGAGCAGTTCTTC. It encodes CASSIKAPRLDEQFF.